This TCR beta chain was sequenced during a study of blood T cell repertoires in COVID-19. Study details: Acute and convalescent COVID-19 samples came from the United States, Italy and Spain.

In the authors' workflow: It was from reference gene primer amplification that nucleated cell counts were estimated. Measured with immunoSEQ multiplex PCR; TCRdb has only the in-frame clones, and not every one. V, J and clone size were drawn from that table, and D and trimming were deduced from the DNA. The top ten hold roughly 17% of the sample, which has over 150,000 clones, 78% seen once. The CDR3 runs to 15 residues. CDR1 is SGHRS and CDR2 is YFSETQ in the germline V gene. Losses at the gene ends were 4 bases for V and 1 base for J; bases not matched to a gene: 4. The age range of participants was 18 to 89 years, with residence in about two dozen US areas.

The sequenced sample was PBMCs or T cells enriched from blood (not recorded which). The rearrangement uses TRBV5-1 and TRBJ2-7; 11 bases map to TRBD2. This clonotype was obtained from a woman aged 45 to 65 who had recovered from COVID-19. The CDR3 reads CASSVTSGGSYEQYF. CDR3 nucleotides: TGCGCCAGCAGCGTTACTAGCGGGGGATCCTACGAGCAGTACTTC.